This TCR beta chain was found in a study of cytomegalovirus exposure and HLA in healthy donors. Study-level points and caveats: Later analysis showed most CMV-associated TCR beta chains appearing HLA-restricted.

With regard to this clone: Its antigen remains unknown.

Trimming cost V 1 base and J 7 bases; bases outside gene matches: 4. CDR1 is LGHNA, CDR2 YSLEER, per germline. The CDR3 consists of 14 residues. The PCR was carried out with 60 Vbeta primers and 13 Jbeta primers. This table comes from immunoSEQ multiplex PCR, and its TCRdb copy is limited to in-frame clones, with some not included. The sample has under 200,000 clones; approximately 67% are singletons. This chain connects TRBV4-3 to TRBJ2-1, with 7 bases lining up with TRBD2. What was sequenced was PBMCs. This sequence originates from a woman younger than 35 in good health and CMV-seropositive. The CDR3 coding sequence is TGCGCCAGCAGCCAAGCTCCGGGGGGAAATGAGCAGTTCTTC. Protein: CASSQAPGGNEQFF.